This TCR beta chain was obtained from a study of tumor-infiltrating lymphocytes in primary liver carcinoma. Study overall: Patients were both men and women, whose ages ran from 30 to 69 years.

The study, taken as a whole, reports: No comparison of CD4+ and CD8+ repertoires was made, since the samples were bulk unsorted. Tumor-adjacent and tumor-blood pairs overlapped less than tumor region pairs did. When set against blood, tumors had a significantly higher top-250-clone fraction (p = 0.039).

V gave up 11 bases and J gave up 6 bases; unmatched junction bases: 12. Germline assignment: CDR1 MDHEN and CDR2 SYDVKM. The CDR3 length is 14 residues. Total RNA (around 500 ng) served as template for TCR beta cDNA synthesis primed by a constant-region primer. Each TCR beta library was derived from three nested multiplex PCR rounds that employed slightly modified ARM-PCR. TRBV1-TRBV30 forward primers paired with a C-beta reverse primer drove the first two PCR rounds, about 11 cycles each. From the multiplex PCR reads, TCRdb called clonotypes with MiXCR, one entry per CDR3 protein. Found here are over 250,000 distinct CDR3 sequences, roughly 60% of them singletons; the top ten hold 15% to 20%. Extraction also yielded germline DNA, while blood RNA was obtained from unsorted whole blood. A word on this clonotype: The antigen remains unidentified.

The genes are TRBV28 and TRBJ1-2; 10 bases match TRBD1. The receptor comes from a woman aged 25 to 39 with primary liver carcinoma and hepatitis B virus infection. Sequencing was done on a sample of peripheral blood. For the CDR3, the DNA is TGTGCCGCCTGGGACAGGGGTCTCGAGGATGGCTACACCTTC. This gives the protein CAAWDRGLEDGYTF.